This T cell receptor beta chain derives from a study of technical replicates of blood from a few donors. Trimming cost V 4 bases and J 8 bases, with 8 bases left between them. The length of the CDR3 is 11 residues. Germline values: CDR1 KGHSY, CDR2 FQNENV. Sequencing used immunoSEQ multiplex PCR; TCRdb keeps in-frame clones, though not all of them. The data show about 88,000 clones, 95% seen once. The TCR comes from a human donor in good health. The gene calls are TRBV16 and TRBJ1-2; no definite D call. The sequenced sample was T cells isolated from PBMCs. CDR3 sequence (DNA): TGTGCCAGCAGCCTAAGACTAGGCTACACCTTC. It is translated as CASSLRLGYTF.